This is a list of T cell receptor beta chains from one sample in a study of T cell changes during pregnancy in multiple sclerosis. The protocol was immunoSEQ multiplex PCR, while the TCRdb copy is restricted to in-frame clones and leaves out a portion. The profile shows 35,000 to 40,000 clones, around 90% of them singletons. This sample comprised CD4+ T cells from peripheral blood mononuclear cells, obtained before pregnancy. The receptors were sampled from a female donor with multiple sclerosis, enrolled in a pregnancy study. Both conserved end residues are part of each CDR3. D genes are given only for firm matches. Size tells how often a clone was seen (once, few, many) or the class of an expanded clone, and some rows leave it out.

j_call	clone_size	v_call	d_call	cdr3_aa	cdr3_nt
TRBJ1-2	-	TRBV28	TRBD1	CASSATGVYTF	TGTGCCAGCAGTGCAACAGGGGTCTACACCTTC
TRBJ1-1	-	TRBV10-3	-	CAISDSTALNTEAFF	TGTGCCATCAGTGATTCGACAGCTCTGAACACTGAAGCTTTCTTT
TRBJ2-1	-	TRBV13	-	CASSLDQGLRNEQFF	TGTGCCAGCAGCTTAGATCAGGGGCTCCGGAATGAGCAGTTCTTC
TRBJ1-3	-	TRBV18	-	CASSPPGGSEGNTIYF	TGTGCCAGCTCACCCCCTGGGGGGAGTGAAGGAAACACCATATATTTT
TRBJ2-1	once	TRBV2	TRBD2	CASSVKTSSLQFF	TGTGCCAGCAGTGTGAAGACTAGCTCGTTGCAGTTCTTC
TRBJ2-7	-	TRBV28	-	CASTMVSGYEQYF	TGTGCCAGCACCATGGTATCGGGCTACGAGCAGTACTTC
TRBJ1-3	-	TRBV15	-	CATSRDGPASGNTIYF	TGTGCCACCAGCAGAGATGGGCCAGCATCTGGAAACACCATATATTTT
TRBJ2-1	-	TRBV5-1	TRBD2	CASSTGLAGGNEQFF	TGCGCCAGCAGCACGGGACTAGCGGGAGGAAATGAGCAGTTCTTC
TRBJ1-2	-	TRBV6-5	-	CASSYSSDRNYGYTF	TGTGCCAGCAGTTACTCGAGTGACAGGAACTATGGCTACACCTTC
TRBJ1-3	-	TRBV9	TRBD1	CASSNRLTGAGGGNTIYF	TGTGCCAGCAGCAACCGCCTGACAGGGGCCGGGGGAGGAAACACCATATATTTT
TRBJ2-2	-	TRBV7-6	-	CASSLTIQGSGTGELFF	TGTGCCAGCAGCCTAACGATTCAGGGGTCAGGCACCGGGGAGCTGTTTTTT
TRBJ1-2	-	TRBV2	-	CARTVTGYGYTF	TGTGCCAGAACCGTGACAGGTTATGGCTACACCTTC
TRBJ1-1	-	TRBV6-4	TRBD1	CASRPPTGRGTEAFF	TGTGCCAGCAGGCCCCCGACAGGGCGGGGTACTGAAGCTTTCTTT
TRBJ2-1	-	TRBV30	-	CAWSVRSGYNEQFF	TGTGCCTGGAGTGTACGATCAGGGTACAATGAGCAGTTCTTC
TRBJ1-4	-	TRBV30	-	CAWSIGLGDNEKLFF	TGTGCCTGGAGTATCGGACTGGGCGATAATGAAAAACTGTTTTTT
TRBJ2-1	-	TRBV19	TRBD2	CASSIYPASGRWGNEQFF	TGTGCCAGTAGTATATATCCGGCTAGCGGGAGATGGGGCAATGAGCAGTTCTTC
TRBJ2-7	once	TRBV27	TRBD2	CASSLTGTSGHYEQYF	TGTGCCAGCAGCCTAACTGGGACTAGCGGACACTACGAGCAGTACTTC
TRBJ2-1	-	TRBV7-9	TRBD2	CASSSWTSAYEQFF	TGTGCCAGCAGCTCCTGGACTAGCGCCTATGAGCAGTTCTTC
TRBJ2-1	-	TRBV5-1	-	CASSYGLADNEQFF	TGCGCCAGCAGCTACGGTCTCGCGGACAATGAGCAGTTCTTC
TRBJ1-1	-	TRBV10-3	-	CAIMPRLDRGEAFF	TGTGCCATCATGCCCCGTCTTGACCGGGGGGAAGCTTTCTTT
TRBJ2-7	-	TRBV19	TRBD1	CASSTRQGAGEQYF	TGTGCCAGTAGTACCAGACAGGGGGCGGGCGAGCAGTACTTC
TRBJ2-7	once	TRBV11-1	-	CASSFRGKAHEQYF	TGTGCCAGCAGCTTCAGAGGGAAAGCCCACGAGCAGTACTTC
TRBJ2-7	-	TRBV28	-	CASSFRGEQYF	TGTGCCAGCAGTTTCAGGGGCGAGCAGTACTTC
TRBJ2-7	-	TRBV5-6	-	CASSLGTWEKTYEQYF	TGTGCCAGCAGCTTAGGTACGTGGGAGAAAACCTACGAGCAGTACTTC
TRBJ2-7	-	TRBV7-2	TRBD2	CASSLVGTSGAEQYF	TGTGCCAGCAGCTTAGTCGGGACTAGCGGAGCCGAGCAGTACTTC
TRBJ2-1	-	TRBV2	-	CASRRENEQFF	TGTGCCAGCAGAAGGGAGAATGAGCAGTTCTTC
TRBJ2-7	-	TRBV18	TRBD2	CASSLAPTSGSREQYF	TGTGCCAGCTCCCTTGCCCCGACTAGCGGGAGTCGTGAGCAGTACTTC
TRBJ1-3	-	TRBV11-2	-	CASSYQSGFSGNTIYF	TGTGCCAGCAGCTACCAGAGCGGTTTCTCTGGAAACACCATATATTTT
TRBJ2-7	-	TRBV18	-	CASSPPGVGGTYEQYF	TGTGCCAGCTCACCACCGGGAGTGGGGGGAACGTACGAGCAGTACTTC
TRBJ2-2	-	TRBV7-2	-	CANRRTPLDGELFF	TGTGCCAACCGTAGGACTCCTTTGGACGGGGAGCTGTTTTTT
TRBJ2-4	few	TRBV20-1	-	CSAGRGNIQYF	TGCAGTGCTGGCAGGGGAAACATTCAGTACTTC
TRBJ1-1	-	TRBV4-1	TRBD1	CASSHGQGPNTEAFF	TGCGCCAGCAGCCACGGACAGGGGCCCAACACTGAAGCTTTCTTT
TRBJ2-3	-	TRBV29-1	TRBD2	CSVERGSGSISDTQYF	TGCAGCGTTGAAAGGGGAAGCGGGAGTATCTCAGATACGCAGTATTTT
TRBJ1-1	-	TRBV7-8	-	CASSPGYEAFF	TGTGCCAGCAGCCCAGGCTATGAAGCTTTCTTT
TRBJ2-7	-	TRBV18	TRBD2	CASSPFGSGTVSYEQYF	TGTGCCAGCTCACCCTTTGGGAGCGGGACCGTTTCCTACGAGCAGTACTTC
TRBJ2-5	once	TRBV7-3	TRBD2	CASRREGRDQETQYF	TGTGCCAGCAGGAGGGAGGGCAGGGATCAAGAGACCCAGTACTTC
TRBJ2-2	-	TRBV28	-	CASTRLTGELFF	TGTGCCAGCACACGGTTGACCGGGGAGCTGTTTTTT
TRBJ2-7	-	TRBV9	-	CASSVDRVGEQYF	TGTGCCAGCAGCGTAGACAGGGTGGGCGAGCAGTACTTC
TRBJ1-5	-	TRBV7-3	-	CASSLSSGHQPQHF	TGTGCCAGCAGCTTAAGCAGTGGGCATCAGCCCCAGCATTTT
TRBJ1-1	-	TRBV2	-	CASSEQGTEAFF	TGTGCCAGCAGTGAACAGGGGACTGAAGCTTTCTTT
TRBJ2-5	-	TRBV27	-	CASSRGPGARETQYF	TGTGCCAGCAGCCGCGGTCCTGGTGCGCGGGAGACCCAGTACTTC
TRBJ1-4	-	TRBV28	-	CASSARPGSKLFF	TGTGCCAGCAGTGCCCGCCCAGGGTCGAAACTGTTTTTT
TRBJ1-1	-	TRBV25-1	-	CASSELEGGSSEAFF	TGTGCCAGCAGTGAATTGGAGGGGGGGTCCTCGGAAGCTTTCTTT
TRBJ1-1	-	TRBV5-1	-	CASSLARGAGTEAFF	TGCGCCAGCAGCTTGGCGCGGGGGGCTGGCACTGAAGCTTTCTTT
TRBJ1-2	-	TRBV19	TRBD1	CASRGTGFAYGYTF	TGTGCCAGTAGGGGGACAGGGTTCGCCTATGGCTACACCTTC
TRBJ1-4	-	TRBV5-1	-	CASSLRLDINEKLFF	TGCGCCAGCAGCTTGCGATTGGACATAAATGAAAAACTGTTTTTT
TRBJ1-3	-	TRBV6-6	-	CASRQGGNTIYF	TGTGCCAGCAGACAGGGAGGAAACACCATATATTTT
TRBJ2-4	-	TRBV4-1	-	CASSQPGTKNIQYF	TGCGCCAGCAGCCAACCAGGGACCAAAAACATTCAGTACTTC
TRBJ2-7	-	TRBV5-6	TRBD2	CASSTLSGISSYEQYF	TGTGCCAGCAGCACCCTTAGCGGGATAAGCTCCTACGAGCAGTACTTC
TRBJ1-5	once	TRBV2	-	CASSGTANQPQHF	TGTGCCAGCAGTGGGACAGCCAATCAGCCCCAGCATTTT
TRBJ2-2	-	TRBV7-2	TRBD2	CASTYLGLADTGELFF	TGTGCCAGCACCTACCTCGGACTAGCGGACACCGGGGAGCTGTTTTTT
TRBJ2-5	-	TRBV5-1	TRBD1	CASSLGQAKETQYF	TGCGCCAGCAGCCTAGGACAGGCCAAAGAGACCCAGTACTTC
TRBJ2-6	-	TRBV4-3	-	CASSQQLGRANVLTF	TGCGCCAGCAGCCAACAACTCGGGAGGGCCAACGTCCTGACTTTC
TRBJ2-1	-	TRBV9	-	CASSVGRTERKNEQFF	TGTGCCAGCAGCGTAGGAAGGACAGAGAGGAAAAATGAGCAGTTCTTC
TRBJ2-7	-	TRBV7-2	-	CASSSSDSRSQYF	TGTGCCAGCAGCTCATCGGACTCGAGGTCACAGTACTTC
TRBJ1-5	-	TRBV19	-	CASSISRVVQPQHF	TGTGCCAGTAGTATCTCCAGGGTAGTTCAGCCCCAGCATTTT
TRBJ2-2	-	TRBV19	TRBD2	CASSLPGGGPNTGELFF	TGTGCCAGTAGTCTCCCCGGGGGGGGCCCCAACACCGGGGAGCTGTTTTTT
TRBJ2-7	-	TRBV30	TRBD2	CAGTSGSYEQYF	TGTGCCGGGACTAGCGGATCCTACGAGCAGTACTTC
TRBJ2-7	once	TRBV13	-	CASSSGGLSYEQYF	TGTGCCAGCAGCTCCGGGGGGCTCTCCTACGAGCAGTACTTC
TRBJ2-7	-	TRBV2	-	CASSARRSNYEQYF	TGTGCCAGCAGCGCCAGGCGATCCAATTACGAGCAGTACTTC